This T cell receptor beta chain originates from a study of cytomegalovirus exposure and HLA in healthy donors. Across the whole study: From HLA-typed donors, an early data release held 70 million to 95 million unique TCRs. General study results and limits: A link between a missense DCLRE1C variant and TCR beta V- and J-gene trimming emerged from a later analysis.

This PCR relied on a set of 60 Vbeta primers and 13 Jbeta primers. TCRdb's table, derived via immunoSEQ multiplex PCR, lists solely in-frame clones and lacks some. The data hold some 190,000 clones, with 82% observed a single time. CDR1 is GTSNPN, CDR2 SVGIG, per germline (reference sequence). The CDR3 is 17 residues long. Losses at the gene ends were 3 bases for V and 1 base for J; bases not matched to a gene: 11. With regard to this clone: Antigen unknown.

The sample taken for sequencing was PBMCs. The chain employs TRBV30 and TRBJ2-1; 8 bases map to TRBD2. This TCR came from a man in his forties in good health and CMV-seronegative. The CDR3 DNA sequence: TGTGCCTGGAGGGAAAGGTGGGGACTAGGTTCCTACAATGAGCAGTTCTTC. This encodes CAWRERWGLGSYNEQFF. Variable domain in full (rest from reference TRBV30 and TRBJ2-1): SQTIHQWPATLVQPVGSPLSLECTVEGTSNPNLYWYRQAAGRGLQLLFYSVGIGQISSEVPQNLSASRPQDRQFILSSKKLLLSDSGFYLCAWRERWGLGSYNEQFFGPGTRLTVL.